This TCR beta chain emerged from a study of CD8+ T cells in alopecia areata. Looked up from germline, CDR1 is MGHRA and CDR2 is YSYEKL. The CDR3 spans 17 residues. V was clipped by 4 bases and J by 5 bases; unmatched bases: 13. Isolated RNA was reverse transcribed into cDNA used as the sequencing template. TCRdb's copy holds only in-frame clones and misses some; the assay was immunoSEQ multiplex PCR. The sample carries 110,000 to 150,000 clones, about 60% recorded once. Both peripheral blood and punch biopsies of lesional scalp skin were obtained from patients who had alopecia areata. PBMCs yielded sorted CD4+ and CD8+ T cells.

The receptor comes from a human donor with alopecia areata. The starting material was CD4+ T cells sorted from blood, obtained at week 0. J is TRBJ2-5 and V is TRBV4-1; TRBD1 matches at 10 bases. The CDR3 here is CASSRGQGGAGGETQYF. The CDR3 bases are TGCGCCAGCAGCCGAGGACAGGGGGGAGCCGGTGGGGAGACCCAGTACTTC.